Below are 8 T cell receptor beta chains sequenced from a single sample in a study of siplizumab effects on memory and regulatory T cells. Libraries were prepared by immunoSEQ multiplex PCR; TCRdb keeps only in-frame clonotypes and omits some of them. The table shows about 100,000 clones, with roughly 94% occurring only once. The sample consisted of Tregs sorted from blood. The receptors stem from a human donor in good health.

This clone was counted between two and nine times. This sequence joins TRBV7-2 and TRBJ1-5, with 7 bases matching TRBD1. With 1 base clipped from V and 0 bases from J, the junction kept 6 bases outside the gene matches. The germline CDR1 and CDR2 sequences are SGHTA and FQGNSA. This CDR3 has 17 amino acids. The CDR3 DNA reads TGTGCCAGCAGCTTAGGTGGGACAGTGCATAGCAATCAGCCCCAGCATTTT. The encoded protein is CASSLGGTVHSNQPQHF.

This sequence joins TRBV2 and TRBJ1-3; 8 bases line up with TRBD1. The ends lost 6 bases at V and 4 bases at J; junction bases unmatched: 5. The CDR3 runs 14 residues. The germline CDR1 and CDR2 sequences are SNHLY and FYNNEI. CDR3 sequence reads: CASRRQGPGNTIYF. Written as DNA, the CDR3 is TGTGCCAGCAGAAGACAGGGGCCGGGAAACACCATATATTTT.

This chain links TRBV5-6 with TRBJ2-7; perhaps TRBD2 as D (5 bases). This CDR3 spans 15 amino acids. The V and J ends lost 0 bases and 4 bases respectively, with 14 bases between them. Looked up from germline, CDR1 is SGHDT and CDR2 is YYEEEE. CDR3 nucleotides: TGTGCCAGCAGCTTGGCCGGAATGAGGGTGTACGAGCAGTACTTC. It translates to CASSLAGMRVYEQYF. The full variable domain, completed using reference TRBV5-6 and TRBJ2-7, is DAGVTQSPTHLIKTRGQQVTLRCSPKSGHDTVSWYQQALGQGPQFIFQYYEEEERQRGNFPDRFSGHQFPNYSSELNVNALLLGDSALYLCASSLAGMRVYEQYFGPGTRLTVT.

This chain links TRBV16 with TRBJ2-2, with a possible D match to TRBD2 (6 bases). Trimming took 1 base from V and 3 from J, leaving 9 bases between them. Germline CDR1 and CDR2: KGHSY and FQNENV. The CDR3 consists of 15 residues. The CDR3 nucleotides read TGTGCCAGCAGCCAATTGGGGACTCACACCGGGGAGCTGTTTTTT. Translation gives CASSQLGTHTGELFF. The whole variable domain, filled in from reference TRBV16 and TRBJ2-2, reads GEEVAQTPKHLVRGEGQKAKLYCAPIKGHSYVFWYQQVLKNEFKFLISFQNENVFDETGMPKERFSAKCLPNSPCSLEIQATKLEDSAVYFCASSQLGTHTGELFFGEGSRLTVL.

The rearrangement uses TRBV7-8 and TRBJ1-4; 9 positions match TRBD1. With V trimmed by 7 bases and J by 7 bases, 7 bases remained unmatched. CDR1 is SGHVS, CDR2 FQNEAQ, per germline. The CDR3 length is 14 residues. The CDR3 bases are TGTGCCAGCATGACAGGGGGAGGCCGTGAAAAACTGTTTTTT. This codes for CASMTGGGREKLFF. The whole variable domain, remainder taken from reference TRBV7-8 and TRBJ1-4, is GAGVSQSPRYKVAKRGQDVALRCDPISGHVSLFWYQQALGQGPEFLTYFQNEAQLDKSGLPSDRFFAERPEGSVSTLKIQRTQQEDSAVYLCASMTGGGREKLFFGSGTQLSVL.

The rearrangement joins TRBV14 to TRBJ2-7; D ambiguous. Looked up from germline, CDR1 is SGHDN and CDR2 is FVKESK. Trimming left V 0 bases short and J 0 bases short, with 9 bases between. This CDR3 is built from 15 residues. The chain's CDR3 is CASSQDVGSSYEQYF. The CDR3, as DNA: TGTGCCAGCAGCCAAGATGTGGGTAGCTCCTACGAGCAGTACTTC.

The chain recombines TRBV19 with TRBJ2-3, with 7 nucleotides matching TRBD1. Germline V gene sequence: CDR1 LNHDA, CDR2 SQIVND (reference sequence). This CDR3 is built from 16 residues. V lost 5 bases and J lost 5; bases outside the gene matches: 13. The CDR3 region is CASSHNRGPRIDTQYF. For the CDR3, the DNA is TGTGCCAGTAGTCATAACAGGGGCCCTCGAATAGATACGCAGTATTTT. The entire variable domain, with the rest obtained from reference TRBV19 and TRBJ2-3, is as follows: DGGITQSPKYLFRKEGQNVTLSCEQNLNHDAMYWYRQDPGQGLRLIYYSQIVNDFQKGDIAEGYSVSREKKESFPLTVTSAQKNPTAFYLCASSHNRGPRIDTQYFGPGTRLTVL.

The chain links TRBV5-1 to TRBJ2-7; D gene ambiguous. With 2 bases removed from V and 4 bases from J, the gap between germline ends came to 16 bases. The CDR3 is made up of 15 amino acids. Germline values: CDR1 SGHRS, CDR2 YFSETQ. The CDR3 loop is CASSFSTNQPYEQYF. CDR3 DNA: TGCGCCAGCAGCTTTTCGACGAACCAACCATACGAGCAGTACTTC.